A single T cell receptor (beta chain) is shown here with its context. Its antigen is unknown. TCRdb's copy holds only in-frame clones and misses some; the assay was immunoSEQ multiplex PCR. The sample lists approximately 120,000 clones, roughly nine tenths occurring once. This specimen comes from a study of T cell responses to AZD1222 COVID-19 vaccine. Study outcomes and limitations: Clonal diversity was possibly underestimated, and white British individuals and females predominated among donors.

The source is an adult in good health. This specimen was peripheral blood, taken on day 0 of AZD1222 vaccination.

The CDR3, as DNA: TGTGCCAGCTCACCACCGACGACATATGACGAGGGCTACACCTTC. Protein product: CASSPPTTYDEGYTF. The rearrangement joins TRBV18 to TRBJ1-2; D gene uncertain. Trimming took off 0 bases at V and 8 bases at J, with 16 bases between the two ends. This CDR3 is built from 15 residues. Germline values: CDR1 KGHSH, CDR2 LQKENI.